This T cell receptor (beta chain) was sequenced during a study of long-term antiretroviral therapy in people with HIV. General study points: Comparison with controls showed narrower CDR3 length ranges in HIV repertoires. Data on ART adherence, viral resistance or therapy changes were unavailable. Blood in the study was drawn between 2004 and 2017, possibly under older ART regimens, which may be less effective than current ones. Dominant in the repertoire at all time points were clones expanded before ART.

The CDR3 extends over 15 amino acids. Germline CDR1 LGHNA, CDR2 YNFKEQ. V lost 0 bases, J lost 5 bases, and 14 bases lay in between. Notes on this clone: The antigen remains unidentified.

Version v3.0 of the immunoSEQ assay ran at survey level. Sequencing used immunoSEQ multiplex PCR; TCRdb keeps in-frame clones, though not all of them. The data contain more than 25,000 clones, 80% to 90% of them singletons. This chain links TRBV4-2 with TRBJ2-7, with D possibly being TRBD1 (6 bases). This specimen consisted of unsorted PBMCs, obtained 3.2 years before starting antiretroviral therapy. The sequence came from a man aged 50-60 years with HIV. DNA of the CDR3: TGTGCCAGCAGCCAAGATCAGGGGCGTAGGCACGAGCAGTACTTC. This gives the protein CASSQDQGRRHEQYF.